The 10 T cell receptor beta chains below come from one sample, sequenced in a study of T cells after yellow fever vaccination. Each CDR3 protein gets one entry after TCRdb re-called the 5' RACE reads with MiXCR. The repertoire holds about 300,000 distinct CDR3 sequences, 6.8% seen once, with 15% to 20% in the top ten. Sequencing used PBMCs, obtained around 45 days after the first yellow fever vaccination. Every receptor here comes from a man between 18 and 35 years old who received the YFV17D yellow fever vaccine.

The V gene is TRBV6-5, the J gene TRBJ2-3; D perhaps matches TRBD1 (6 bases). The CDR3 covers 16 residues. V lost 2 bases and J lost 3, with 15 bases in between. Germline V lookup: CDR1 MNHEY, CDR2 SVGAGI. The CDR3 here is CASSYAQGEFTDTQYF. Written as DNA, the CDR3 is TGTGCCAGCAGTTACGCACAGGGAGAGTTTACAGATACGCAGTATTTT.

The V call is TRBV20-1, the J call TRBJ2-7; maybe TRBD1 (5 bases). V was pared by 0 bases and J by 4 bases, with 16 bases between. Per the germline V gene, CDR1 is DFQATT and CDR2 is SNEGSKA (reference sequence). The CDR3 loop spans 15 amino acids. The CDR3 DNA follows: TGCAGTGCTAGAGATTGGGGCAGGCCCGGGTACGAGCAGTACTTC. This encodes CSARDWGRPGYEQYF.

The chain has TRBV29-1 and TRBJ1-2; 7 positions agree with TRBD1. Germline CDR1 is SQVTM and CDR2 is ANQGSEA. This CDR3 spans 18 amino acids. Trimming removed 7 bases from V and 6 bases from J; junction bases left unmatched: 26. CDR3 in amino acids: CSAPVTGIRERATNGYTF. The CDR3 nucleotides read TGCAGCGCCCCGGTGACAGGGATAAGGGAAAGGGCAACTAATGGCTACACCTTC.

The table lists this clonotype with a few counts. V and J are TRBV12-3 or TRBV12-4 and TRBJ2-1; 10 nucleotides match TRBD2. V gave up 5 bases and J gave up 1 base; unmatched junction bases: 2. The CDR3 covers 15 residues. DNA of the CDR3: TGTGCCAGCAGTGGACTAGCGGAATCCTACAATGAGCAGTTCTTC. This gives the protein CASSGLAESYNEQFF.

This chain links TRBV7-9 with TRBJ2-3; D gene uncertain. Germline V gives CDR1 SEHNR, CDR2 FQNEAQ (reference sequence). V gave up 3 bases and J gave up 0 bases, with 13 bases separating them. The CDR3 length is 16 residues. CDR3 DNA: TGTGCCAGCAGCTTCCGGGCCCCCTCGAGCACAGATACGCAGTATTTT. Its protein product is CASSFRAPSSTDTQYF.

The rearrangement joins TRBV6-1 to TRBJ1-1; D is uncertain. CDR3 size: 13 residues. Germline V gene lookup returns CDR1 MNHNS and CDR2 SASEGT. Deletions cut 7 bases from V and 0 bases from J, with 9 bases between. The CDR3 DNA sequence: TGTGCCAGCACCGTAGACCTGAACACTGAAGCTTTCTTT. It yields the protein CASTVDLNTEAFF.

The chain joins TRBV12-3 or TRBV12-4 to TRBJ2-6; maybe TRBD2 (5 bases). The CDR3 runs to 15 residues. Trimming left V 6 bases short and J 1 base short, with 10 bases between. CDR3: CASSREGSGANVLTF. For the CDR3, the DNA is TGTGCCAGCAGCCGTGAGGGATCTGGGGCCAACGTCCTGACTTTC.

In this sample, this clonotype turned up a few times. The J gene is TRBJ1-5, the V gene TRBV18; 8 positions match TRBD1. This CDR3 is built from 16 residues. Germline CDR1 and CDR2: KGHSH and LQKENI. V shed 5 bases and J 2 bases; nucleotides not matched to a gene: 8. The CDR3 protein is CASSVIGQGGNQPQHF. The CDR3 DNA sequence: TGTGCCAGCTCAGTAATCGGACAGGGAGGCAATCAGCCCCAGCATTTT.

This rearrangement joins TRBV6-5 to TRBJ1-5, with D tentatively TRBD1 (5 bases). Germline V gene data show CDR1 as MNHEY and CDR2 as SVGAGI. The length of the CDR3 is 16 residues. Deletions cut 2 bases from V and 6 bases from J, with 17 bases between. The chain's CDR3 is CASSYTQSGQGQPQHF. DNA for the CDR3: TGTGCCAGCAGTTACACCCAGTCCGGGCAGGGTCAGCCCCAGCATTTT.

This clonotype was observed many times. The rearrangement uses TRBV9 and TRBJ2-3; D gene uncertain. This CDR3 comprises 14 residues. Germline V gene lookup returns CDR1 SGDLS and CDR2 YYNGEE. V dropped 4 bases and J dropped 2 bases, with 11 bases sitting between them. The CDR3 region is CASSMYSDTDTQYF. The CDR3 DNA follows: TGTGCCAGCAGCATGTATTCGGACACAGATACGCAGTATTTT.